Reported below is one T cell receptor beta chain. Its target is not known. The V gene's germline CDR1 is MNHEY and CDR2 SVGAGI. The CDR3 length is 13 residues. V was shortened by 0 bases and J by 8 bases, with 8 bases between the two germline ends. Time point reported: proximal margin of the surgical specimen (macroscopically non-inflamed). Some clones are missing from TCRdb's copy, which holds only in-frame ones; the method was immunoSEQ multiplex PCR. The sample lists fewer than 6,500 clones, roughly 78% occurring once. The data derive from a study of T cell repertoires in ileal Crohn's disease. Study summary: TCRB immunosequencing input was approximately 510 nanograms of biopsy DNA per sample.

Whole-study findings and limits: Clonal expansions were more frequent in active smokers than non-smokers at surgery. High-frequency clones were more common in sorted CD8 than CD4 cells.

The V gene is TRBV6-5, the J gene TRBJ2-1; D is unresolved. The sequencing input was ileal tissue. This TCR was sampled from an adult with Crohn's disease. The CDR3 DNA follows: TGTGCCAGCAGTTACTCGAATTGGGATGAGCAGTTCTTC. This encodes CASSYSNWDEQFF.